This T cell receptor beta chain was recovered during a study of early T cells in non-severe SARS-CoV-2 infection. Study-level information: Bulk RNA from unsorted whole blood was sequenced; chains were unpaired. Notes on the study in general: VDJdb-based annotation leaned toward anti-spike CD8 responses and missed private and CD4 specificities.

The protocol attached unique molecular identifiers to individual cDNA molecules. One entry per CDR3 protein, called by TCRdb with MiXCR from the 5' RACE reads. The table has 20,000 to 25,000 distinct CDR3 sequences, about 5.6% seen once; the top ten hold roughly 10%. This CDR3 has 16 amino acids. Per the germline V gene, CDR1 is SGHRS and CDR2 is YFSETQ. V trimming: 0 bases; J trimming: 7 bases; junction bases outside the gene matches: 8. In this sample, this clonotype turned up many times. Antigen unknown. The chain combines TRBV5-1 with TRBJ1-5; 9 bases align to TRBD1. This TCR came from an adult who was a healthcare worker with PCR-confirmed SARS-CoV-2 infection or an uninfected control (not recorded which). Specimen: whole blood. The CDR3 coding sequence is TGCGCCAGCAGCTTGGCCCCGACAGGGGGTTTCCAGCCCCAGCATTTT. The encoded protein is CASSLAPTGGFQPQHF.